This TCR beta chain was identified in a study of control samples from healthy donors and cancer patients. Per the germline V gene, CDR1 is SGHRS and CDR2 is YFSETQ. Trimming took off 4 bases at V and 5 bases at J, with 9 bases between the two ends. The length of the CDR3 is 13 residues. The repertoire was sequenced with immunoSEQ multiplex PCR; TCRdb's copy has only in-frame clones and lacks some. The sample consists of 80,000 or so clones, about nine tenths of them appearing once. The receptor was derived from a man between 45 and 60 years old in good health. The sample comprised blood. The rearrangement uses TRBV5-1 and TRBJ1-4; D is perhaps TRBD1 (5 bases). The CDR3 nucleotides are TGCGCCAGCAGCATCGCAGGGAATGAAAAACTGTTTTTT. This sequence encodes CASSIAGNEKLFF.